This TCR beta chain was identified during a study of graft-versus-host responses after intestinal transplantation. Overall study: Anti-thymocyte globulin induction preceded two to four years of tacrolimus and steroid maintenance in all recipients. General observations from the study: Maximum circulating GvH clone levels tracked with early post-transplant HvG decreases. GvH clones surfaced in recipient marrow, some emerging earlier in ileum or blood. Allografts carried high graft-versus-host to host-versus-graft clonal ratios in patients having graft-donor T cell macrochimerism.

Germline CDR1 is KGHSH and CDR2 is LQKENI. The CDR3 has 14 amino acids. V lost 3 bases, J lost 7 bases, and 12 bases lay in between. About this clone: Its target is unknown.

Profiled with immunoSEQ multiplex PCR; TCRdb holds only in-frame clones, not every one. The sample has around 120,000 clones, just over 90% seen once. The TCR was taken from a human donor who received an intestinal transplant. Sample: unstimulated CD4+ T cells sorted from spleen or lymph node cells, taken before intestinal transplant. The chain carries TRBV18 and TRBJ2-2, with D unresolved. The DNA of the CDR3 is TGTGCCAGCTCACCGGCAGAGTCGGGCGGGGAGCTGTTTTTT. Encoded protein: CASSPAESGGELFF.